This T cell receptor (beta chain) was sequenced for a study of neurological immune-mediated disorders. This clonotype was observed at least ten times. Antigen unknown. Germline V lookup: CDR1 SEHNR, CDR2 FQNEAQ (reference sequence). CDR3 length equals 13 residues. The ends were cut back, 4 bases at V and 4 bases at J, with 10 bases in the middle. Time point reported: longitudinal time-point 2. The unsorted libraries were made from 2 million PBMCs kept at -80 C. Study findings and constraints: The most TCR clonal expansion was seen in HTLV-1-associated myelopathy, whereas the least was seen in multiple sclerosis, below the level in healthy controls.

Every sequencing run drew on 15-18 subjects and yielded over 170 million TCR-beta sequences. TCRdb re-called the 5' RACE reads through MiXCR, storing one row per CDR3 protein. The sample holds some 87,000 distinct CDR3 sequences, 5.5% to 6.5% seen once. The sequence was collected from a woman aged 55-69 years with multiple sclerosis. The V gene is TRBV7-9, the J gene TRBJ1-1, with D possibly being TRBD1 (5 bases). Sequenced sample: PBMCs. CDR3 coding DNA: TGTGCCAGCAGCTCGGGGGTTGCCACTGAAGCTTTCTTT. Translation gives CASSSGVATEAFF.